This TCR beta chain emerged from a study of T cell responses to AZD1222 COVID-19 vaccine. V was cut by 7 bases and J by 1 base, with 13 bases left in between. Germline lookup yields CDR1 SNHLY and CDR2 FYNNEI. The CDR3 runs to 14 residues. Profiling relied on immunoSEQ multiplex PCR, and the TCRdb table lists in-frame clones only, not all of them. The table lists fewer than 200,000 clones, around 90% of them singletons. This clone has a single count. Its antigen is as yet unknown. Study-wide results and caveats: Regions 160-218 and 743-854 dominated among vaccine-associated CD4 TCRs spanning spike.

The sequence came from an adult in good health. The starting material was peripheral blood, obtained on day 0 of AZD1222 vaccination. This rearrangement joins TRBV2 to TRBJ1-2, with D perhaps TRBD1 (6 bases). CDR3 nucleotide sequence: TGTGCCAGCAAGAACAGGGCACGTAACTATGGCTACACCTTC. Translated: CASKNRARNYGYTF.